Sequencing of this T cell receptor (beta chain) was carried out in a study of cytomegalovirus exposure and HLA in healthy donors. Overall study context: From donors who were HLA-typed, an early data release held 80 million to 85 million unique TCRs.

Concerning this clone itself: What it binds is unknown.

The PCR had 60 Vbeta and 13 Jbeta primers. Data came from immunoSEQ multiplex PCR; TCRdb stores just in-frame clones and leaves some out. The sample holds under 200,000 clones; approximately 88% are singletons and the top ten take 0.85% to 1%. Study results and caveats: In the analysis, some V segments, TRBV6-2 and TRBV6-3 included, were excluded as indistinguishable. TCR beta V segments were, for the most part, productive about 87% or about 30% of the time in an earlier analysis.

The V and J ends lost 3 bases and 4 bases respectively, with 2 bases between them. The germline V gene has CDR1 LNHDA and CDR2 SQIVND (reference sequence). The CDR3 runs to 11 residues. Source material: PBMCs. This chain uses TRBV19 with TRBJ2-3; D uncertain. This receptor was taken from a woman in her twenties or thirties in good health and CMV-seronegative. The CDR3 sequence: CASSISDTQYF. Written as DNA, the CDR3 is TGTGCCAGTAGTATCTCAGATACGCAGTATTTT.